This T cell receptor beta chain originates from a study of T cells in Graves' hyperthyroidism and ophthalmopathy. The V segment lost 6 bases and the J segment 2 bases; nucleotides outside the gene matches: 4. CDR3 length: 15 residues. From RNA transcripts, TCR beta CDR3 regions were amplified. The study used the HTBI primer set for a first-round RT-PCR of the TCR CDR3. TCRdb itself ran the multiplex PCR reads through MiXCR, one entry per CDR3 protein. This table holds about 520,000 distinct CDR3 sequences, roughly a quarter found once. This clonotype has at least ten counts. Sequencing was carried out using blood. The chain has TRBV12-3 or TRBV12-4 and TRBJ2-7, with TRBD2 identical over 13 bases. The TCR originated in a woman aged 25 to 45 with Graves' ophthalmopathy. The CDR3 reads CASRFGTSGAYEQYF. Here the CDR3 DNA reads TGTGCCAGCAGGTTCGGGACTAGCGGGGCCTACGAGCAGTACTTC.